What follows are 14 T cell receptor beta chains derived from one specimen sequenced in a study of regulatory T cells in long-lasting Graves disease. Sample time point: newly diagnosed GD, antithyroid drugs for less than 3 months. PBMC RNA was the source of the TCR library. Library construction for TCR beta used iRepertoire HTBI primers and Arm-PCR of CDR3 regions. Using its own MiXCR run on the multiplex PCR reads, TCRdb lists one record per CDR3 protein. The sample consists of about 530,000 distinct CDR3 sequences, about 16% of them appearing once. These data also featured in a second study, about T cells in Graves' hyperthyroidism and ophthalmopathy.

Source: peripheral blood mononuclear cells (PBMCs), taken at new diagnosis, from a patient treated with antithyroid drugs. The receptors were gathered from a woman aged 35 to 59 with Graves disease.

The chain links TRBV12-3 or TRBV12-4 to TRBJ2-3; 10 bases fit TRBD2. V shed 5 bases, J shed 1 base, and the junction held 12 bases outside the gene matches. This CDR3 region has 18 residues. CDR3 DNA: TGTGCCAGCAGTCGACCACGCCTAGCGGGGGCCGGCACAGATACGCAGTATTTT. Its translation: CASSRPRLAGAGTDTQYF.

This clonotype has a handful of counts. A much bigger clone sits one base away, suggesting this may be a read error. The CDR3 is CASTRGFRPDTQYF. In DNA form, the CDR3 reads TGTGCCAGCACCCGGGGCTTCCGTCCAGATACGCAGTATTTT. The V and J genes are TRBV2 and TRBJ2-3; either TRBD1 or TRBD2 may supply D (5 bases each). CDR1 is SNHLY and CDR2 is FYNNEI in the germline V gene. CDR3 length: 14 amino acids. Trimming shortened V by 7 bases and J by 4 bases, and 15 bases separated the two germline ends.

This clonotype was seen only a few times. The chain couples TRBV4-1 to TRBJ2-1; 8 nucleotides line up with TRBD2. V dropped 1 base and J dropped 5; count of bases not matched to a gene: 7. The CDR3 spans 16 residues. CDR1 and CDR2 from the germline V gene are MGHRA and YSYEKL. The CDR3 reads CASSQVSGGRNNEQFF. As DNA, the CDR3 is TGCGCCAGCAGCCAAGTAAGCGGGGGTCGCAACAATGAGCAGTTCTTC.

This clonotype has a handful of counts. The chain carries TRBV9 and TRBJ2-1; 8 nucleotides line up with TRBD2. Per germline, CDR1 SGDLS and CDR2 YYNGEE. J gave up 10 bases and V 0 bases, and 12 bases lay outside the gene matches. There are 16 residues in the CDR3. CDR3 bases: TGTGCCAGCAGCGTAGCTGGGAACGGGGGGGCCTTCGAGCAGTTCTTC. Protein: CASSVAGNGGAFEQFF. Combining the CDR3 with reference TRBV9 and TRBJ2-1 gives the whole variable domain DSGVTQTPKHLITATGQRVTLRCSPRSGDLSVYWYQQSLDQGLQFLIQYYNGEERAKGNILERFSAQQFPDLHSELNLSSLELGDSALYFCASSVAGNGGAFEQFFGPGTRLTVL.

The V and J genes are TRBV5-1 and TRBJ2-2; D perhaps matches TRBD2 (5 bases). The CDR3 has 16 residues. Trimming pared 1 base from V and 4 bases from J, leaving 14 bases between. Looked up from germline, CDR1 is SGHRS and CDR2 is YFSETQ. DNA of the CDR3: TGCGCCAGCAGCTTGATTCCTAGCAGGTTCACCGGGGAGCTGTTTTTT. Its protein is CASSLIPSRFTGELFF.

The chain has TRBV11-2 and TRBJ2-7; tentative D call: TRBD2 (6 bases). The CDR3 totals 15 residues. Trimming removed 1 base at V and 3 bases at J, with 13 bases between. Germline assignment: CDR1 SGHAT and CDR2 FQNNGV. The CDR3 region is CASSLAPGGFYEQYF. Here the CDR3 DNA reads TGTGCCAGCAGCTTAGCCCCCGGGGGTTTCTACGAGCAGTACTTC.

This clonotype appeared many times. The chain uses TRBV12-3 or TRBV12-4 and TRBJ1-1; D gene ambiguous. V lost 7 bases and J 5 bases, leaving 17 bases between the germline ends. The CDR3 spans 14 residues. The CDR3 nucleotides read TGTGCCAGCAAACCCGGAGGGCATGGGACTGAAGCTTTCTTT. Encoded protein: CASKPGGHGTEAFF.

V is TRBV12-3 or TRBV12-4 and J is TRBJ1-5; D might be TRBD1 (6 bases). This CDR3 is 14 amino acids long. Between the trimmed V and J ends, which lost 3 bases and 3 bases, there was a span of 9 bases. The CDR3 nucleotides are TGTGCCAGCAGTTTTCACAGGGCCAATCAGCCCCAGCATTTT. Its translation is CASSFHRANQPQHF.

This clonotype was observed a handful of times. The CDR3 sequence: CASRGGGYNEQFF. Here the CDR3 DNA reads TGTGCCAGCAGGGGGGGGGGTTACAATGAGCAGTTCTTC. The chain has TRBV6-1 and TRBJ2-1; 7 bases align to TRBD2. The CDR3 length is 13 residues. After removal of 6 bases from V and 4 bases from J, the junction contained 3 bases not matched to a gene. CDR1 and CDR2 (germline): MNHNS, SASEGT.

The chain carries TRBV12-3 or TRBV12-4 and TRBJ2-7; tentatively, D is TRBD2 (5 bases). The ends were cut back, 2 bases at V and 6 bases at J, with 14 bases in the middle. This CDR3 has 14 amino acids. CDR3 coding DNA: TGTGCCAGCAGTTTATGGACTGTGGTTCGCGAGCAGTACTTC. Its protein is CASSLWTVVREQYF.

In DNA form, the CDR3 reads TGCGCCAGCAGCCAGCCCGGGACAGCTTCACCCCTCCACTTT. Its protein is CASSQPGTASPLHF. V usage is TRBV4-1 and J usage is TRBJ1-6; 7 bases match TRBD1. CDR1 is MGHRA and CDR2 is YSYEKL in the germline V gene. This CDR3 comprises 14 residues. The junction had 5 bases not matched to a gene; V was cut back by 3 bases and J by 9 bases.

A few counts support this clonotype. The V gene is TRBV19, the J gene TRBJ1-6, with D possibly being TRBD1 (5 bases). V was pared by 6 bases and J by 5 bases, with 20 bases between. CDR3 length: 17 residues. The germline V gene encodes CDR1 LNHDA and CDR2 SQIVND (reference sequence). Here the CDR3 DNA reads TGTGCCAGTAGCAGCCCACTCGGTGTGACAGATAATTCACCCCTCCACTTT. Its protein is CASSSPLGVTDNSPLHF.

A few counts support this clonotype. This rearrangement joins TRBV13 to TRBJ2-7; 10 positions match TRBD2. Germline trimming cut 5 bases from V and 7 bases from J; bases unmatched to any gene: 17. CDR1 PRHDT and CDR2 FYEKMQ come from the germline V gene (reference sequence). The CDR3 is 17 residues long. The CDR3 loop reads CASSLSLVAGGRREQYF. The CDR3 DNA reads TGTGCCAGCAGCCTTTCCCTCGTAGCGGGGGGACGGAGGGAGCAGTACTTC.

The chain combines TRBV10-1 with TRBJ2-3, with 10 bases aligning to TRBD2. V trimming: 8 bases; J trimming: 8 bases; junction bases outside the gene matches: 10. The CDR3 has 14 residues. Germline CDR1 is WNHNN and CDR2 is SYGVQD (reference sequence). The CDR3 coding sequence is TGCGCCAGCTCAGAAGCGGGGGGGCATGCTACGCAGTATTTT. The encoded protein is CASSEAGGHATQYF.